The clone carrying this TCR beta chain has only a few counts. Its target is unknown. This CDR3 comprises 17 residues. The V gene end was trimmed by 5 bases and the J gene end by 4 bases; junction bases not matched to a gene: 17. The germline V gene has CDR1 MNHEY and CDR2 SMNVEV (reference sequence). The data are from a study of cytomegalovirus exposure and HLA in healthy donors. Study-level findings and limits: The study listed roughly 160 cytomegalovirus-associated TCR beta chains.

60 Vbeta and 13 Jbeta primers were used in PCR. Assay: immunoSEQ multiplex PCR; the TCRdb copy retains only in-frame clones and omits some. The table includes approximately 170,000 clones, about 63% detected once. The clonotype was recovered from a woman aged 40 to 50 in good health and CMV-seropositive. The sequenced material came from PBMCs. The V gene is TRBV27, the J gene TRBJ2-7; 7 nucleotides line up with TRBD2. CDR3 bases: TGTGCCAGCAGTCTCCTCGGGGGGAGTAGCACCCTTTACGAGCAGTACTTC. This sequence encodes CASSLLGGSSTLYEQYF.